This T cell receptor beta chain is drawn from a study of blood T cell repertoires in COVID-19. Study-level background: Researchers got acute and convalescent COVID-19 samples from the United States, Italy and Spain.

Authors' methods: The assay estimated nucleated cells by amplifying reference gene primers. The protocol was immunoSEQ multiplex PCR, while the TCRdb copy is restricted to in-frame clones and leaves out a portion. The D gene and trimming were derived from the DNA, and the V and J assignments and clone size from that table. The table includes roughly 200,000 clones, 89% detected once. In terms of age and location, participants ranged from roughly 18 to 89 years and lived in under 30 US areas. Cohorts were based on clinical histories the participants reported. Germline-derived CDR1 and CDR2 are ENHRY and SYGVKD. The CDR3 is 13 residues long. Trimming pared 0 bases from V and 6 bases from J, leaving 8 bases between.

Sequences were obtained from PBMCs or T cells enriched from blood (not recorded which). This chain joins TRBV10-3 and TRBJ1-2, with unresolved D. The clonotype was recovered from a woman in her forties with acute COVID-19. CDR3 in amino acids: CAISESVGDGYTF. The DNA of the CDR3 is TGTGCCATCAGTGAGTCAGTCGGGGATGGCTACACCTTC.